This TCR beta chain was identified during a study of T-cell reconstitution after alpha-beta-depleted transplantation in children. Study findings and constraints: T-cell counts and diversity were attributed mostly to newly produced T cells one year after transplant.

This clonotype has more than one count but fewer than ten. Its antigen is unknown. As it was prepared, the TCRbeta library received unique molecular identifiers. One entry per CDR3 protein results from TCRdb running MiXCR on the PCR reads. The table has 700,000 to 950,000 distinct CDR3 sequences, about 16% seen once. This CDR3 region has 14 residues. Trimming removed 5 bases from V and 1 base from J; junction bases left unmatched: 1. Germline V gives CDR1 SGHRS, CDR2 YFSETQ. The sequenced sample was PBMCs, mostly from graft donor cells, obtained 360 days after TCRalphabeta/CD19-depleted stem cell transplant. This chain joins TRBV5-1 and TRBJ2-5; 11 bases fit TRBD2. The receptor's source is a male patient between 10 and 17 years old who had a stem cell transplant for acute lymphoblastic leukemia, so the T cells may come from the graft donor. In DNA, the CDR3 is TGCGCCAGCAGGACTAGCGGGGTCCAAGAGACCCAGTACTTC. Translated, it gives CASRTSGVQETQYF.